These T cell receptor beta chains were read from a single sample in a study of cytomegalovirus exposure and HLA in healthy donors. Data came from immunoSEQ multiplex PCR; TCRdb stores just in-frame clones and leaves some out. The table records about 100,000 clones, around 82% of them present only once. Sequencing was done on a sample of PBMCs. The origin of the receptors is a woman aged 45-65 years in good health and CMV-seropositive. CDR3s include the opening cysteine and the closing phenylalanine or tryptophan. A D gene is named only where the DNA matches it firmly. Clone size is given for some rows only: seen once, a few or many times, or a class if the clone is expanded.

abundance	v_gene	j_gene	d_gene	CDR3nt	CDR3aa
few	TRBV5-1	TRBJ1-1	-	TGCGCCAGCAGCTCCGGGGGGGACACTGAAGCTTTCTTT	CASSSGGDTEAFF
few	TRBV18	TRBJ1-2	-	TGTGCCAGCTCACCACCTTTAAGACAGTCCTATGGCTACACCTTC	CASSPPLRQSYGYTF
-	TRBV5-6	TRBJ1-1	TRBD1	TGTGCCAGCAGCCCGGACAGGGGCTACGAAGCTTTCTTT	CASSPDRGYEAFF
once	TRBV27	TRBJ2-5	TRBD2	TGTGCCAGCAGAGTCACTAGCGGGAGTGAAGAGACCCAGTACTTC	CASRVTSGSEETQYF
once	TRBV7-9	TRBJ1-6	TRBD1	TGTGCCAGCAGCAAGGGACAGGGGAGTACTTGGCCCCTCCACTTT	CASSKGQGSTWPLHF
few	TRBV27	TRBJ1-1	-	TGTGCCAGCGCCCGAGGGGGGGAATACACTGAAGCTTTCTTT	CASARGGEYTEAFF
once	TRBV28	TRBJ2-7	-	TGTGCCAGCAGAGCACAGGGTCCAGGCTACGAGCAGTACTTC	CASRAQGPGYEQYF
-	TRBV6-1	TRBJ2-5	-	TGTGCCAGCAGTACCTCTAGGACGGGGAGGGAGACCCAGTACTTC	CASSTSRTGRETQYF
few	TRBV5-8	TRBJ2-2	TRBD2	TGTGCCAGCAGTCGGACTAGCGGGGACACCGGGGAGCTGTTTTTT	CASSRTSGDTGELFF
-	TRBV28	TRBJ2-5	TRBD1	TGTGCCAGCAGTTTAGCCGGGACAGGAGCTCTAGAGACCCAGTACTTC	CASSLAGTGALETQYF